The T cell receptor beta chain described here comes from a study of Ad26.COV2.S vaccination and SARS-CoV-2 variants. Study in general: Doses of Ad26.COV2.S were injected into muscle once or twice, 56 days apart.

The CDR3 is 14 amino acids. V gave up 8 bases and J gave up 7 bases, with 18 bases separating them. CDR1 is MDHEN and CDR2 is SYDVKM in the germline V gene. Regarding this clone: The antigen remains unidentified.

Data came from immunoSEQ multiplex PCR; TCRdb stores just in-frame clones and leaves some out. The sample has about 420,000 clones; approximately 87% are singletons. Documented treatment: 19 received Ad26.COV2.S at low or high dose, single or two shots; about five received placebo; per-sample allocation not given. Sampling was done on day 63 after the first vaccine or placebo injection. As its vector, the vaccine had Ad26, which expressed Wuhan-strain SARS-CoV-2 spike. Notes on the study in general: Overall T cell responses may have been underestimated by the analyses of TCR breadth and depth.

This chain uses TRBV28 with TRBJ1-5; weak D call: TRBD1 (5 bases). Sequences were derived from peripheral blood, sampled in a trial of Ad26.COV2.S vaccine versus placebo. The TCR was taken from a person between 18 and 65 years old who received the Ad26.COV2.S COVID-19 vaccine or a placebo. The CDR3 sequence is CASHPHGGRQPQHF. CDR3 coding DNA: TGTGCCAGCCATCCCCATGGGGGACGCCAGCCCCAGCATTTT.